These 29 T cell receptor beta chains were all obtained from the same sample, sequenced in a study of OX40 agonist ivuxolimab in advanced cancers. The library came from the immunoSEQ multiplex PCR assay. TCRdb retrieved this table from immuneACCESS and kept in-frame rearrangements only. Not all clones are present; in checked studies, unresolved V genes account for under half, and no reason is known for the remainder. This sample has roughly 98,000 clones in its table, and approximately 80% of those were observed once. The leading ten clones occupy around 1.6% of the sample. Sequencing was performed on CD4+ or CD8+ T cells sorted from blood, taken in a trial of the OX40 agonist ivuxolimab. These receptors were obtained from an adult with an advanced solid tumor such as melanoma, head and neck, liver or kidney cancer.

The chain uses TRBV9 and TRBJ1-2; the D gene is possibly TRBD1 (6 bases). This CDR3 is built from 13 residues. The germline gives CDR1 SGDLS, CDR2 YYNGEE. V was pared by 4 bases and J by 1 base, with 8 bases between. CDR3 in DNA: TGTGCCAGCAGCCAACAGGGTAACTATGGCTACACCTTC. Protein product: CASSQQGNYGYTF.

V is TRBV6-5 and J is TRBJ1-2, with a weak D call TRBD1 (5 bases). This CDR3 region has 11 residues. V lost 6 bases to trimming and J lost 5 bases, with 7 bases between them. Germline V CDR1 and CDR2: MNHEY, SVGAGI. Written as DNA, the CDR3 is TGTGCCAGCAGGACAGAGTATGGCTACACCTTC. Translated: CASRTEYGYTF.

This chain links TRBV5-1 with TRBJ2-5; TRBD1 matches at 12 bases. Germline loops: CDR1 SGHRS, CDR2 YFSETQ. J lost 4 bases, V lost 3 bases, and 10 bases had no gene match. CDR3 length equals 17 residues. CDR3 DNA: TGCGCCAGCAGCTCAGGGACAGGGGGCAGGGGGAGAGAGACCCAGTACTTC. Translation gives CASSSGTGGRGRETQYF.

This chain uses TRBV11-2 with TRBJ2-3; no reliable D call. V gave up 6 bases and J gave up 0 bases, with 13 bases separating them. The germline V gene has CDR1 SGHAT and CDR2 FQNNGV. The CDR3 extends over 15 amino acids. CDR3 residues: CASSTTPVSTDTQYF. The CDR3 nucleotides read TGTGCCAGCAGTACTACTCCTGTTAGCACAGATACGCAGTATTTT. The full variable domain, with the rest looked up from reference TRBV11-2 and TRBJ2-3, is EAGVAQSPRYKIIEKRQSVAFWCNPISGHATLYWYQQILGQGPKLLIQFQNNGVVDDSQLPKDRFSAERLKGVDSTLKIQPAKLEDSAVYLCASSTTPVSTDTQYFGPGTRLTVL.

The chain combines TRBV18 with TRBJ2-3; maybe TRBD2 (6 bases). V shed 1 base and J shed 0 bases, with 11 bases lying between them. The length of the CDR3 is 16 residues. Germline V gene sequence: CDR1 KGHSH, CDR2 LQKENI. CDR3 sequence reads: CASSPRPGLSTDTQYF. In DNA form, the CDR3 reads TGTGCCAGCTCACCACGACCGGGACTTAGCACAGATACGCAGTATTTT.

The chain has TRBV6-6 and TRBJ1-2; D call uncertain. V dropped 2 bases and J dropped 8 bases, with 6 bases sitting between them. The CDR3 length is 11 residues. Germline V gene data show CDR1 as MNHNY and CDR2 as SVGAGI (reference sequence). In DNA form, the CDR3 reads TGTGCCAGCAGTTACGACCGCGGCTACACCTTC. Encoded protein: CASSYDRGYTF.

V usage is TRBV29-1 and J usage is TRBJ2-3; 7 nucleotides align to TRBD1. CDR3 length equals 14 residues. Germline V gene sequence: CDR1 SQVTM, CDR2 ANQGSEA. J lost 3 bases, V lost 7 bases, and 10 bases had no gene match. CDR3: CSESGDRETDTQYF. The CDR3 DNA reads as TGCAGCGAATCCGGGGACAGAGAAACAGATACGCAGTATTTT.

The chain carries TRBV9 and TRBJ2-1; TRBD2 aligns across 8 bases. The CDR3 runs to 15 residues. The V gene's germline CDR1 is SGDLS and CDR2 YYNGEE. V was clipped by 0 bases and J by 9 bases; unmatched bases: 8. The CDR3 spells CASSVAIGGAAEQFF. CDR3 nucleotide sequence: TGTGCCAGCAGCGTAGCAATCGGGGGGGCCGCTGAGCAGTTCTTC.

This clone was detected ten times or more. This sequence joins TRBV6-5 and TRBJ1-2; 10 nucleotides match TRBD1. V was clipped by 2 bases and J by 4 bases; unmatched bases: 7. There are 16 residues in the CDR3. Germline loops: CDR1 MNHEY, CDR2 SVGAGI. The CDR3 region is CASSYSRTGGGYGYTF. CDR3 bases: TGTGCCAGCAGTTACAGTCGGACAGGGGGTGGCTATGGCTACACCTTC.

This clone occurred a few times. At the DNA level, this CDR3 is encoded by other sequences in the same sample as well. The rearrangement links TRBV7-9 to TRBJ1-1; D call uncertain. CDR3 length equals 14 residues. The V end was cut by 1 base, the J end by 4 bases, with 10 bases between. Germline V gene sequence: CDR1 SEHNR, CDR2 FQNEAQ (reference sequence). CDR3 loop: CASSLGGGSTEAFF. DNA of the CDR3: TGTGCCAGCAGCTTAGGCGGCGGTAGCACTGAAGCTTTCTTT. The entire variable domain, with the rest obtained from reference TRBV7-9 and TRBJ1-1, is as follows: DTGVSQNPRHKITKRGQNVTFRCDPISEHNRLYWYRQTLGQGPEFLTYFQNEAQLEKSRLLSDRFSAERPKGSFSTLEIQRTEQGDSAMYLCASSLGGGSTEAFFGQGTRLTVV.

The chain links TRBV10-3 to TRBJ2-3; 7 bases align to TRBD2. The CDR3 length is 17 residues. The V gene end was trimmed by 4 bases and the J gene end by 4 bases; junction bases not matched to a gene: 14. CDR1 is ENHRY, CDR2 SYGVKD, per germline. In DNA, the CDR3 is TGTGCCATCAGTGGCCAGGGCAGGGAGGGGAGCCCAGATACGCAGTATTTT. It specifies CAISGQGREGSPDTQYF.

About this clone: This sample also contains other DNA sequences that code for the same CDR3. CDR3 amino acids: CASSFPDSSYEQYF. CDR3 nucleotides: TGTGCCAGCAGTTTTCCCGACAGCTCCTACGAGCAGTACTTC. The V and J genes are TRBV28 and TRBJ2-7, with a possible D match to TRBD1 (5 bases). The CDR3 is made up of 14 amino acids. Germline assignment: CDR1 MDHEN and CDR2 SYDVKM. Trimming left V 3 bases short and J 0 bases short, with 9 bases between.

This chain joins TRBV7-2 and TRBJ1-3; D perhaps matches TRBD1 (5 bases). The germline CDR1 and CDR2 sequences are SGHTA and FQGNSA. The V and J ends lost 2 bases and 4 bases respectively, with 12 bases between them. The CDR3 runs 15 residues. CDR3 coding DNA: TGTGCCAGCAGCTTAAAAGGGGCGACGGGAAACACCATATATTTT. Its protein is CASSLKGATGNTIYF.

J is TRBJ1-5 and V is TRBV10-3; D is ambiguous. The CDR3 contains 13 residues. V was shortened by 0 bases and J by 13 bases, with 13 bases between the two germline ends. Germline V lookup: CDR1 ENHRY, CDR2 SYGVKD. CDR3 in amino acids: CAISESLGSPQHF. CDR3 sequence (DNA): TGTGCCATCAGTGAGTCTTTGGGCTCCCCTCAGCATTTT.

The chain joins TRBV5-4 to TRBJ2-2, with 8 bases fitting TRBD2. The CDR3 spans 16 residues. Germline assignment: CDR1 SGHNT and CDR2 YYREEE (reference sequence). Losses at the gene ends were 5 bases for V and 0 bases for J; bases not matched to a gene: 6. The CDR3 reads CASRELAATNTGELFF. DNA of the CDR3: TGTGCCAGCAGGGAACTAGCGGCTACGAACACCGGGGAGCTGTTTTTT.

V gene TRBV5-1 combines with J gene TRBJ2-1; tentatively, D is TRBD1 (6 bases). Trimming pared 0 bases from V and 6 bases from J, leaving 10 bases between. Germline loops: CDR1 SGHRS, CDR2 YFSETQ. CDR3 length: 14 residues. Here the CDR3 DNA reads TGCGCCAGCAGCTTGGCCGCAGGGGTCAATGAGCAGTTCTTC. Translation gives CASSLAAGVNEQFF.

CDR3 coding DNA: TGTGCCAGCAGCTCCCAACAGGGGGGCAATCAGCCCCAGCATTTT. The encoded protein is CASSSQQGGNQPQHF. This chain connects TRBV5-6 to TRBJ1-5, with TRBD1 matching 8 bases. CDR3 length: 15 residues. The J segment lost 2 bases and the V segment lost 3 bases, leaving 4 bases of the junction unmatched. Germline lookup yields CDR1 SGHDT and CDR2 YYEEEE.

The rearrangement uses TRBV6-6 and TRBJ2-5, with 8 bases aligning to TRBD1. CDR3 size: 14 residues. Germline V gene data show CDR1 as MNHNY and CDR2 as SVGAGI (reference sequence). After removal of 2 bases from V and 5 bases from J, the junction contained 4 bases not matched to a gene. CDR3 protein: CASSYPGGEETQYF. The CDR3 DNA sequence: TGTGCCAGCAGTTACCCAGGGGGCGAGGAGACCCAGTACTTC.

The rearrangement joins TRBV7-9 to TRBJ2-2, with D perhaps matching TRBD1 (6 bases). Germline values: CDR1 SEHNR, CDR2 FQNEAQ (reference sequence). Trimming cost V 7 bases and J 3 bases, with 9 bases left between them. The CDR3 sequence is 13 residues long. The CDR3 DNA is TGTGCCAGCACCAGGGGAGACACCGGGGAGCTGTTTTTT. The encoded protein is CASTRGDTGELFF.

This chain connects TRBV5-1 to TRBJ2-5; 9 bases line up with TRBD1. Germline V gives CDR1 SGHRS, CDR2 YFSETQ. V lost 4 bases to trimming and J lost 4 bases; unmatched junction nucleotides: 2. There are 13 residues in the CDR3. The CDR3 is CASSGGQGETQYF. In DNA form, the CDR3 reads TGCGCCAGCAGCGGGGGACAGGGAGAGACCCAGTACTTC.

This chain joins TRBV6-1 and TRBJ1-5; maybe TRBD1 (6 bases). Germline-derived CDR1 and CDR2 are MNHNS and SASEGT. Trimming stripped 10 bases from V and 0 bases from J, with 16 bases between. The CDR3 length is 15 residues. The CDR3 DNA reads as TGTGCCACCACCCCGGGGGGGCCTAGCAATCAGCCCCAGCATTTT. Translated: CATTPGGPSNQPQHF.

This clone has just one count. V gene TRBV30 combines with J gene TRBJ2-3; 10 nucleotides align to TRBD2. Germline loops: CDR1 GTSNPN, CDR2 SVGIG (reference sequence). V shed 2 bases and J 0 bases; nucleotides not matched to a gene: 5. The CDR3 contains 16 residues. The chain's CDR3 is CAWSKLLAGSTDTQYF. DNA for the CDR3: TGTGCCTGGAGTAAGTTACTAGCGGGGAGCACAGATACGCAGTATTTT.

CDR3 nucleotides: TGTGCCACCTCTCCGCCCAACGAGCAGTACTTC. It specifies CATSPPNEQYF. This chain connects TRBV6-6 to TRBJ2-7; no clear D. The germline V and J ends were trimmed by 10 bases and 5 bases, with 12 bases remaining between them. CDR1 MNHNY and CDR2 SVGAGI come from the germline V gene (reference sequence). The CDR3 runs to 11 residues.

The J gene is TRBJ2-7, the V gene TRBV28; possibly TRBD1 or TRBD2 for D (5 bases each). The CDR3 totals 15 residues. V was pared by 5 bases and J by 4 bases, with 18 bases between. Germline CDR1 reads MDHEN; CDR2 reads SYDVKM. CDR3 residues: CASSSIGGLFYEQYF. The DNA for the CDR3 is TGTGCCAGCAGTAGTATTGGGGGTCTGTTTTACGAGCAGTACTTC.

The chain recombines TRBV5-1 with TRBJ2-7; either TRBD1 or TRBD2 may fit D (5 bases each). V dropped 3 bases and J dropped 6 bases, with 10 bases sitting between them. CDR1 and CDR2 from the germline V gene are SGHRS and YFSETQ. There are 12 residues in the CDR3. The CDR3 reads CASSWGGGEQYF. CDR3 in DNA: TGCGCCAGCAGCTGGGGTGGGGGCGAGCAGTACTTC. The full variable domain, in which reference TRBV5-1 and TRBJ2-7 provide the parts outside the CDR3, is KAGVTQTPRYLIKTRGQQVTLSCSPISGHRSVSWYQQTPGQGLQFLFEYFSETQRNKGNFPGRFSGRQFSNSRSEMNVSTLELGDSALYLCASSWGGGEQYFGPGTRLTVT.

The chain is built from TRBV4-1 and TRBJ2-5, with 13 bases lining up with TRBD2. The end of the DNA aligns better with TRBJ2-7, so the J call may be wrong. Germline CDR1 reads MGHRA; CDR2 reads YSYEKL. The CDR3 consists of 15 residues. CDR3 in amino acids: CASSLTSGRDDEQYF. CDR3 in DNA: TGCGCCAGCAGCCTAACTAGCGGGAGGGACGACGAGCAGTACTTC.

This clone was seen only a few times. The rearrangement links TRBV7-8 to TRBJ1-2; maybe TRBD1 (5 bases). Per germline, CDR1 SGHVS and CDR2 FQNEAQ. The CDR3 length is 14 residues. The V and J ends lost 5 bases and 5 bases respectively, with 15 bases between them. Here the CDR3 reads CASSPRGGTYGYTF. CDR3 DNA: TGTGCCAGCAGCCCTAGGGGCGGGACGTATGGCTACACCTTC.

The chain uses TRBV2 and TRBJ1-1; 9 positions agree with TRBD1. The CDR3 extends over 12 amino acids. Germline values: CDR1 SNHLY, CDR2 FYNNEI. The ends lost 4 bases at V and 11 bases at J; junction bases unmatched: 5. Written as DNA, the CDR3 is TGTGCCAGCAGTGGTAACAGGGGGCCGGCTTTCTTT. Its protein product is CASSGNRGPAFF.

Here the CDR3 reads CASSPPGLAYEQYF. DNA for the CDR3: TGTGCCAGCAGTCCACCGGGACTAGCCTACGAGCAGTACTTC. The chain links TRBV6-5 to TRBJ2-7; 8 bases agree with TRBD2. CDR1 is MNHEY and CDR2 is SVGAGI in the germline V gene. This CDR3 is 14 amino acids long. V was clipped by 5 bases and J by 2 bases; unmatched bases: 5.